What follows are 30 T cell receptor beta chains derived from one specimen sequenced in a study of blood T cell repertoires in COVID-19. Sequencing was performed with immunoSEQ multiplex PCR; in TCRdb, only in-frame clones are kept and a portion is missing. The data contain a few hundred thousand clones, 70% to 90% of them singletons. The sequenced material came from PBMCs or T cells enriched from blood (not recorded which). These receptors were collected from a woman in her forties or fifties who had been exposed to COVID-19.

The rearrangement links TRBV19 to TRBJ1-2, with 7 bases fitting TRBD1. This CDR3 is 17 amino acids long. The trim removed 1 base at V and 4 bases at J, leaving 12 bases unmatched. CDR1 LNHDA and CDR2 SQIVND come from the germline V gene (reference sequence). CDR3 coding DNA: TGTGCCAGTAGTATAGCCGCCGGGACAGTAAGAATCTATGGCTACACCTTC. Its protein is CASSIAAGTVRIYGYTF.

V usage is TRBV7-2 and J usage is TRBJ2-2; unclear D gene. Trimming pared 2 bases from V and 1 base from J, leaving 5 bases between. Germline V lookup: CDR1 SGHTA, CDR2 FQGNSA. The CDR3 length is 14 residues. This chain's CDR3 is CASSLRRNTGELFF. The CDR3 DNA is TGTGCCAGCAGCTTAAGGAGGAACACCGGGGAGCTGTTTTTT.

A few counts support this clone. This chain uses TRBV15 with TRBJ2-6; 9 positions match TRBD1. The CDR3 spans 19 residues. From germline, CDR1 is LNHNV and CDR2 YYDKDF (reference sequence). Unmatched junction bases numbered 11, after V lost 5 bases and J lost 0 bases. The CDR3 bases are TGTGCCACCAGCGGAGGAGGACAGGGGTCTTTCTCTGGGGCCAACGTCCTGACTTTC. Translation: CATSGGGQGSFSGANVLTF. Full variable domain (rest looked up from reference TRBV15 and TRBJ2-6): DAMVIQNPRYQVTQFGKPVTLSCSQTLNHNVMYWYQQKSSQAPKLLFHYYDKDFNNEADTPDNFQSRRPNTSFCFLDIRSPGLGDTAMYLCATSGGGQGSFSGANVLTFGAGSRLTVL.

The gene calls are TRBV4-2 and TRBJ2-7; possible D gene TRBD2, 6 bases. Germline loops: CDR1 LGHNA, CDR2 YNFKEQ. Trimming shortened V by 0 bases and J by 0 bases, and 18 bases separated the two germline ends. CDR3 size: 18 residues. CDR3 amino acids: CASSQEYLMTGDSYEQYF. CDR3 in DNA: TGTGCCAGCAGCCAAGAATATCTGATGACGGGGGACTCCTACGAGCAGTACTTC.

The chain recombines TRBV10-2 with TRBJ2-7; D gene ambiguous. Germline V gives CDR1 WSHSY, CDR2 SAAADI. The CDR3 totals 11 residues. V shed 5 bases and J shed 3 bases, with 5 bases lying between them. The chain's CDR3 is CASSSHYEQYF. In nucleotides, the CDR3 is TGCGCCAGCAGTTCCCACTACGAGCAGTACTTC.

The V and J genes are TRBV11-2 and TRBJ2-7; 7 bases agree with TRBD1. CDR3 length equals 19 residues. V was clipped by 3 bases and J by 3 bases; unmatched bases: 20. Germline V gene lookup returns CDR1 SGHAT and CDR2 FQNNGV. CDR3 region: CASSFFSTSTWTGRYEQYF. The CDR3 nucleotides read TGTGCCAGCAGCTTCTTCTCCACCTCTACCTGGACAGGTCGCTACGAGCAGTACTTC.

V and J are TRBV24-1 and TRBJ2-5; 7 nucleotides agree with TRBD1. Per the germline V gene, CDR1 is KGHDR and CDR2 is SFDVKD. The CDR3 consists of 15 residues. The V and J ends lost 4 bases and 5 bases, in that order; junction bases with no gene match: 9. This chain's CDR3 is CATSDSTGWPETQYF. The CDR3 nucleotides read TGTGCCACCAGTGACTCGACAGGGTGGCCCGAGACCCAGTACTTC.

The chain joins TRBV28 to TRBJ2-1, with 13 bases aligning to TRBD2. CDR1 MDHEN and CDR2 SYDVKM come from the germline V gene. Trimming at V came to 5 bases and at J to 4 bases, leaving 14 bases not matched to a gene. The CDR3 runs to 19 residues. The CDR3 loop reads CASSLTSGGTLNRYNEQFF. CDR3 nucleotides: TGTGCCAGCAGTCTGACTAGCGGGGGGACCCTGAATCGTTACAATGAGCAGTTCTTC.

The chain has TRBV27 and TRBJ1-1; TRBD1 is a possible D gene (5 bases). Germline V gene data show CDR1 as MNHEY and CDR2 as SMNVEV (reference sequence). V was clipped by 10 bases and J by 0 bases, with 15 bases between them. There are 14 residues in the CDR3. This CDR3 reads CATLPGGLNTEAFF. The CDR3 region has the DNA TGTGCCACCCTCCCGGGGGGACTGAACACTGAAGCTTTCTTT.

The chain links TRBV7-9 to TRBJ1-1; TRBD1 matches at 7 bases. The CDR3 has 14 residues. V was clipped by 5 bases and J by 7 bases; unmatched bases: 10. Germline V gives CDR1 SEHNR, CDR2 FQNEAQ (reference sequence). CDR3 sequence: CASSLRQGSNEAFF. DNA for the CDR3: TGTGCCAGCAGCCTTAGACAGGGCTCGAATGAAGCTTTCTTT.

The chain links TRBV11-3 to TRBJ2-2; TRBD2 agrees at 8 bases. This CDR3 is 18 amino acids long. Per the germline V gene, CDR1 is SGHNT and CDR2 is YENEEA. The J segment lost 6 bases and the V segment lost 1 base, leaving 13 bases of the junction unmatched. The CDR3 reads CASSLGLTGGPVSGELFF. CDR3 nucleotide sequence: TGTGCCAGCAGCTTAGGTTTAACGGGGGGGCCCGTCTCCGGGGAGCTGTTTTTT.

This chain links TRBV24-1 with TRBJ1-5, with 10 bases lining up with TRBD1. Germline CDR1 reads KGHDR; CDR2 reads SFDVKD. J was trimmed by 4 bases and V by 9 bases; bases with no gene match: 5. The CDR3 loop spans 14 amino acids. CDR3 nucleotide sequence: TGTGCCACCGGGGGGGGACAGGGGAATCAGCCCCAGCATTTT. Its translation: CATGGGQGNQPQHF.

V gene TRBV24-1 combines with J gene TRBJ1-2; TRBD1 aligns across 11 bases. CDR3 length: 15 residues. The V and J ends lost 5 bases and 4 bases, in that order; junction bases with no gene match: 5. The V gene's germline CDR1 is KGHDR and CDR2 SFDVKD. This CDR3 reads CATSGGDRGAYGYTF. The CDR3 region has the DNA TGTGCCACCAGTGGCGGGGACAGGGGGGCCTATGGCTACACCTTC.

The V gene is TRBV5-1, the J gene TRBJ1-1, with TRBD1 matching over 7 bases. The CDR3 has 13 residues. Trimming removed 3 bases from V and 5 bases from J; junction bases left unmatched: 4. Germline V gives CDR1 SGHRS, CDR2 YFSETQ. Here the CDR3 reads CASSSDRDTEAFF. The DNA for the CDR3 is TGCGCCAGCAGCTCTGACAGGGATACTGAAGCTTTCTTT. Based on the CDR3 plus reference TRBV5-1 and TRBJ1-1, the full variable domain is KAGVTQTPRYLIKTRGQQVTLSCSPISGHRSVSWYQQTPGQGLQFLFEYFSETQRNKGNFPGRFSGRQFSNSRSEMNVSTLELGDSALYLCASSSDRDTEAFFGQGTRLTVV.

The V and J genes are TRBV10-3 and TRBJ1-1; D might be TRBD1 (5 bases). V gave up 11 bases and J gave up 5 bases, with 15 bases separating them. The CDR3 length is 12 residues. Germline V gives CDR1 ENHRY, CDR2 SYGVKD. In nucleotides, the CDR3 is TGTGCCTCGGGGGGGGTAGGGACTGAAGCTTTCTTT. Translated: CASGGVGTEAFF.

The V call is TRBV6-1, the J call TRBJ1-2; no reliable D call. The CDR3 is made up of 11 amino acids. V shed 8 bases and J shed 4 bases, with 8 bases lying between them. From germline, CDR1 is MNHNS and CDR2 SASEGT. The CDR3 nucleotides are TGTGCCAGCTCTAGTGTCTATGGCTACACCTTC. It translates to CASSSVYGYTF.

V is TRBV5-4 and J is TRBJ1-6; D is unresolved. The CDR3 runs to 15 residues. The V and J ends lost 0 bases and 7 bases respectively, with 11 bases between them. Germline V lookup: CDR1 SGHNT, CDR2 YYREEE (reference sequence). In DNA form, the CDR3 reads TGTGCCAGCAGCTTGGTCGCGGGCGAGAATTCACCCCTCCACTTT. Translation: CASSLVAGENSPLHF.

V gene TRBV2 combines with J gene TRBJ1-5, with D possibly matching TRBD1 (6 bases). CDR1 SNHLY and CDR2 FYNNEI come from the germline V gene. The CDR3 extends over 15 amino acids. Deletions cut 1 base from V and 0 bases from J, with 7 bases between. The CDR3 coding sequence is TGTGCCAGCAGTGAAGGGACAGATAGCAATCAGCCCCAGCATTTT. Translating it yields CASSEGTDSNQPQHF.

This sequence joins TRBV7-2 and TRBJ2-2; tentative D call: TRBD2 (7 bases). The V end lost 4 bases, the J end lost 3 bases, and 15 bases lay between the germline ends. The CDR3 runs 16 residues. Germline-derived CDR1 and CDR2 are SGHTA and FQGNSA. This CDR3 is CASSSSGGTDTGELFF. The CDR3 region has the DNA TGTGCCAGCAGCTCGTCGGGGGGCACCGACACCGGGGAGCTGTTTTTT.

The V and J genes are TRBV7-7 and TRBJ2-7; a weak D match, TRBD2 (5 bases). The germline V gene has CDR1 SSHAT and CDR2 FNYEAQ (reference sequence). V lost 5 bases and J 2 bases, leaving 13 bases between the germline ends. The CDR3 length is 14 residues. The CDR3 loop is CASSAGMGTYEQYF. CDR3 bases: TGTGCCAGCAGCGCCGGGATGGGAACCTACGAGCAGTACTTC.

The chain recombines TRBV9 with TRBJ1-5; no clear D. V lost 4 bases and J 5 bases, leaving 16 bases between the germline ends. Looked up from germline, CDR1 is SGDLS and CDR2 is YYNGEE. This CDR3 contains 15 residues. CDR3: CASSPGGRGDQPQHF. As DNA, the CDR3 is TGTGCCAGCAGCCCCGGCGGAAGAGGCGATCAGCCCCAGCATTTT.

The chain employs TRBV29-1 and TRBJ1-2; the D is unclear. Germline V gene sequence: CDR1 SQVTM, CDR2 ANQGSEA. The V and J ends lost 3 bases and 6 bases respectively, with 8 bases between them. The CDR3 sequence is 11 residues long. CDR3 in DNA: TGCAGCGTTGACTGGCAGAATGGCTACACCTTC. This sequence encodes CSVDWQNGYTF.

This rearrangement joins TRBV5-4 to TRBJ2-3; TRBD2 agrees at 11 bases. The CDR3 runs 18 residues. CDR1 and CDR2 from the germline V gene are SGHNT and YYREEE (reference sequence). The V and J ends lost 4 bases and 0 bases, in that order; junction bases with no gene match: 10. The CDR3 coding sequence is TGTGCCAGCAGCCCTGGGACTAGCGGTTCCTTTAGCACAGATACGCAGTATTTT. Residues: CASSPGTSGSFSTDTQYF.

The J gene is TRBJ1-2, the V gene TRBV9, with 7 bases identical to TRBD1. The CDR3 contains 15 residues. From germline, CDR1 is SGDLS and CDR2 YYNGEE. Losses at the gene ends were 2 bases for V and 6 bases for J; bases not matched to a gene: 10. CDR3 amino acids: CASSVEGTAPHGYTF. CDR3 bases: TGTGCCAGCAGCGTCGAAGGGACAGCTCCTCATGGCTACACCTTC.

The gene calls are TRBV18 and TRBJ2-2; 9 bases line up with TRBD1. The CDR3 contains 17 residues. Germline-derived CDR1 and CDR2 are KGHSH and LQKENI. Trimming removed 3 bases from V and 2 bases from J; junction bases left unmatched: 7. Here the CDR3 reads CASSPLNRGLNTGELFF. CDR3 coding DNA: TGTGCCAGCTCACCTCTGAACAGGGGGCTAAACACCGGGGAGCTGTTTTTT.

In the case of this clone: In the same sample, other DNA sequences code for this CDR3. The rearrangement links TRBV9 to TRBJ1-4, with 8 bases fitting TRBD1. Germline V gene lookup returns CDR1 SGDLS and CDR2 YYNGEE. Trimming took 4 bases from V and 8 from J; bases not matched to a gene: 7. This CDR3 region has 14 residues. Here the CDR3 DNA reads TGTGCCAGCAGCCCCGGACAGGGACGGGAAAAACTGTTTTTT. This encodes CASSPGQGREKLFF.

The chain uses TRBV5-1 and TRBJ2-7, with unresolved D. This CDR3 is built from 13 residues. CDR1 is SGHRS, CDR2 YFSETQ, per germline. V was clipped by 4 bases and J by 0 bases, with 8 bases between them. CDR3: CASSPDISYEQYF. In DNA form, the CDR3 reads TGCGCCAGCAGCCCAGACATCTCCTACGAGCAGTACTTC. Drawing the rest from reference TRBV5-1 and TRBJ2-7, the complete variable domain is KAGVTQTPRYLIKTRGQQVTLSCSPISGHRSVSWYQQTPGQGLQFLFEYFSETQRNKGNFPGRFSGRQFSNSRSEMNVSTLELGDSALYLCASSPDISYEQYFGPGTRLTVT.

CDR3 sequence (DNA): TGTGCCAGTAGTATGGGCCCGAGCTCCTATAATTCACCCCTCCACTTT. Translation: CASSMGPSSYNSPLHF. This chain uses TRBV19 with TRBJ1-6; D remains unclear. The CDR3 has 16 residues. Trimming pared 3 bases from V and 0 bases from J, leaving 9 bases between. Germline-derived CDR1 and CDR2 are LNHDA and SQIVND (reference sequence).

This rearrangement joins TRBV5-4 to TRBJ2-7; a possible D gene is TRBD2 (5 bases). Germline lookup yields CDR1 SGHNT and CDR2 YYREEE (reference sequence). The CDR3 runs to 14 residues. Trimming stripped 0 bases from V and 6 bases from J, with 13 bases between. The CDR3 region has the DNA TGTGCCAGCAGCTTGGGATCGGGGATCGGCGAGCAGTACTTC. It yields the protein CASSLGSGIGEQYF. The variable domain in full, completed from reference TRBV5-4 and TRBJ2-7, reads ETGVTQSPTHLIKTRGQQVTLRCSSQSGHNTVSWYQQALGQGPQFIFQYYREEENGRGNFPPRFSGLQFPNYSSELNVNALELDDSALYLCASSLGSGIGEQYFGPGTRLTVT.

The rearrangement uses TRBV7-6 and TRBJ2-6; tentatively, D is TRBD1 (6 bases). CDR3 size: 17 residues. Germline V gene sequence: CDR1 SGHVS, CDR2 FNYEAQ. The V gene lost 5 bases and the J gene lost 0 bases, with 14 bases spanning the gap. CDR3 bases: TGTGCCAGCAGCCTTGGACAGTCTCGCTCTGGGGCCAACGTCCTGACTTTC. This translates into CASSLGQSRSGANVLTF.